These 6 T cell receptor beta chains were sequenced from one sample in a study of blood T cell repertoires in COVID-19. Profiling relied on immunoSEQ multiplex PCR, and the TCRdb table lists in-frame clones only, not all of them. The sample has 300,000 or so clones, approximately 84% seen once. Sequenced sample: PBMCs or T cells enriched from blood (not recorded which). The source of these receptors is a woman aged 18-29 years who had recovered from COVID-19.

CDR3 in amino acids: CSVEGGEVNYGYTF. The CDR3 DNA reads TGCAGCGTTGAAGGGGGGGAAGTAAACTATGGCTACACCTTC. J is TRBJ1-2 and V is TRBV29-1; possible D gene TRBD1, 5 bases. Germline CDR1 is SQVTM and CDR2 is ANQGSEA. The V end lost 1 base, the J end lost 2 bases, and 11 bases lay between the germline ends. This CDR3 is built from 14 residues.

The chain links TRBV28 to TRBJ2-3; D remains ambiguous. Deletions cut 4 bases from V and 3 bases from J, with 14 bases between. CDR3 size: 15 residues. The germline V gene has CDR1 MDHEN and CDR2 SYDVKM. CDR3 bases: TGTGCCAGCAGTTCCCTTATCGGTTCTACAGATACGCAGTATTTT. Translating gives CASSSLIGSTDTQYF.

The CDR3 loop reads CAHTGWSTGELFF. CDR3 sequence (DNA): TGTGCTCACACAGGGTGGAGCACCGGGGAGCTGTTTTTT. The chain combines TRBV6-5 with TRBJ2-2, with a weak D call TRBD1 (6 bases). The CDR3 length is 13 residues. Germline V gives CDR1 MNHEY, CDR2 SVGAGI.

The chain recombines TRBV5-6 with TRBJ1-1; D unclear. The V and J ends lost 4 bases and 6 bases respectively, with 10 bases between them. Germline V gene lookup returns CDR1 SGHDT and CDR2 YYEEEE. There are 12 residues in the CDR3. This chain's CDR3 is CASSLSVAEAFF. CDR3 nucleotide sequence: TGTGCCAGCAGCCTGTCTGTCGCTGAAGCTTTCTTT.

This clone was counted a few times. The J gene is TRBJ1-5, the V gene TRBV12-3 or TRBV12-4; D perhaps matches TRBD1 (5 bases). The V end lost 4 bases, the J end lost 10 bases, and 11 bases lay between the germline ends. The CDR3 is made up of 12 amino acids. The CDR3 protein is CASSSDGGPQHF. CDR3 in DNA: TGTGCCAGCAGTTCCGACGGGGGACCCCAGCATTTT.

The chain joins TRBV4-1 to TRBJ1-3; no definite D call. The CDR3 is made up of 14 amino acids. CDR1 and CDR2 from the germline V gene are MGHRA and YSYEKL. Trimming took off 5 bases at V and 3 bases at J, with 11 bases between the two ends. The CDR3 spells CASSSEMVGNTIYF. The CDR3 DNA is TGCGCCAGCAGCAGCGAAATGGTTGGAAACACCATATATTTT.